This T cell receptor beta chain was profiled in a study of beta chain features in type 1 diabetes. Study-level points and caveats: Type 1 diabetes patients had moderately but significantly shorter TCRB CDR3s in all four CD4+ subsets.

Expressed TCRB transcripts got sequenced, as all isolated RNA was reverse transcribed. Only in-frame clones appear in the TCRdb table, and some are missing; sequencing was by immunoSEQ multiplex PCR. Counted here are under 200,000 clones, around a tenth occurring once; the ten biggest clones make up approximately 0.5%. Trimming pared 7 bases from V and 7 bases from J, leaving 14 bases between. Germline V gene data show CDR1 as SQVTM and CDR2 as ANQGSEA. CDR3 size: 12 residues. This clone counts as medium-sized. Its antigen remains unknown. The material sequenced was central memory CD4+ T cells from blood. The gene calls are TRBV29-1 and TRBJ1-5, with D perhaps matching TRBD1 (6 bases). This TCR derives from a man in his thirties or forties with type 1 diabetes. CDR3 residues: CSASQGEQPQHF. The CDR3, as DNA: TGCAGCGCGTCACAGGGAGAGCAGCCCCAGCATTTT.